This T cell receptor beta chain was found in a study of blood T cell repertoires in COVID-19. Study information: Researchers got acute and convalescent COVID-19 samples from the United States, Italy and Spain. Nucleic acid was either cDNA or gDNA, and it came from T cells, B-cell-depleted T cells, or PBMCs.

The junction had 5 bases not matched to a gene; V was cut back by 0 bases and J by 0 bases. The length of the CDR3 is 18 residues. The germline V gene encodes CDR1 LNHDA and CDR2 SQIVND (reference sequence). Original analysis: The authors estimated nucleated cell counts from reference gene primer amplification. The repertoire was sequenced with immunoSEQ multiplex PCR; TCRdb's copy has only in-frame clones and lacks some. That table furnishes V, J and clone size, whereas the DNA furnished D and trimming. This sample carries approximately 150,000 clones, over 75% of them seen once, and the ten largest clones take more than 2%.

The specimen was peripheral blood. The V gene is TRBV19, the J gene TRBJ2-6, with 7 bases aligning to TRBD1. The sequence derives from a man between 65 and 80 years old with active COVID-19. The CDR3 nucleotides read TGTGCCAGTAGTATAGAGGGACAGCGAAGCTCTGGGGCCAACGTCCTGACTTTC. Encoded protein: CASSIEGQRSSGANVLTF.